Listed here are 27 T cell receptor beta chains from one sample, sequenced in a study. Each CDR3 protein gets one entry after TCRdb re-called the reads with MiXCR. The sample lists roughly 5,800 distinct CDR3 sequences; 9.5% were seen once. Sequencing was performed on CD4+ T cells from synovial fluid. The receptor source for this set is a human donor with rheumatoid arthritis.

This clonotype has just a few counts. V is TRBV12-3 or TRBV12-4 and J is TRBJ2-7; 10 bases agree with TRBD1. V was pared by 6 bases and J by 2 bases, with 7 bases of the junction left unmatched. The CDR3 is 15 residues long. CDR3 protein: CASSPGTGAAYEQYF. The CDR3 DNA sequence: TGTGCCAGCAGCCCCGGGACAGGGGCAGCCTACGAGCAGTACTTC.

This clonotype was observed many times. J is TRBJ2-3 and V is TRBV6-5, with D tentatively TRBD2 (7 bases). There are 17 residues in the CDR3. Trimming stripped 2 bases from V and 3 bases from J, with 18 bases between. Germline V lookup: CDR1 MNHEY, CDR2 SVGAGI. The CDR3 spells CASSYRGGGSQTDTQYF. Written as DNA, the CDR3 is TGTGCCAGCAGTTACAGGGGGGGAGGCTCCCAAACAGATACGCAGTATTTT.

This clonotype has a count of ten or more. J is TRBJ1-2 and V is TRBV30; no definite D call. CDR3 length: 11 residues. Germline CDR1 GTSNPN, CDR2 SVGIG (reference sequence). Between the trimmed V and J ends, which lost 2 bases and 4 bases, there was a span of 5 bases. In DNA form, the CDR3 reads TGTGCCTGGAGTTCGAGCTATGGCTACACCTTC. As protein: CAWSSSYGYTF.

The V gene is TRBV10-3, the J gene TRBJ1-6; D gene uncertain. Germline values: CDR1 ENHRY, CDR2 SYGVKD. V lost 1 base and J lost 8, with 3 bases in between. This CDR3 is 12 amino acids long. The CDR3 sequence is CAISELYSPLHF. In nucleotides, the CDR3 is TGTGCCATCAGTGAGTTATATTCACCCCTCCACTTT.

Relative to its sample, this clonotype is medium-sized. The chain employs TRBV29-1 and TRBJ2-2; TRBD1 matches at 7 bases. Germline lookup yields CDR1 SQVTM and CDR2 ANQGSEA. The J segment lost 0 bases and the V segment lost 4 bases, leaving 5 bases of the junction unmatched. This CDR3 spans 15 amino acids. The CDR3 DNA reads TGCAGCGTTGGTACCGGGACAGCGAACACCGGGGAGCTGTTTTTT. Translation gives CSVGTGTANTGELFF.

This clonotype rates as large. The chain combines TRBV7-9 with TRBJ2-3; D gene ambiguous. This CDR3 is built from 13 residues. The germline CDR1 and CDR2 sequences are SEHNR and FQNEAQ (reference sequence). Trimming removed 1 base from V and 2 bases from J, with 4 bases in between. The CDR3 bases are TGTGCCAGCAGCTTAGGGACCACAGATACGCAGTATTTT. This codes for CASSLGTTDTQYF. Together with reference TRBV7-9 and TRBJ2-3, the CDR3 gives the full variable domain: DTGVSQNPRHKITKRGQNVTFRCDPISEHNRLYWYRQTLGQGPEFLTYFQNEAQLEKSRLLSDRFSAERPKGSFSTLEIQRTEQGDSAMYLCASSLGTTDTQYFGPGTRLTVL.

This sequence joins TRBV7-9 and TRBJ2-2, with D possibly being TRBD1 (6 bases). Per germline, CDR1 SEHNR and CDR2 FQNEAQ (reference sequence). V lost 2 bases, J lost 6 bases, and 13 bases lay in between. CDR3 size: 15 residues. The CDR3 region has the DNA TGTGCCAGCAGCTTACTGGGGGCCACTGCCGGGGAGCTGTTTTTT. It yields the protein CASSLLGATAGELFF.

The rearrangement uses TRBV18 and TRBJ2-2, with D uncertain. The CDR3 is made up of 15 amino acids. Trimming pared 5 bases from V and 3 bases from J, leaving 13 bases between. The germline V gene has CDR1 KGHSH and CDR2 LQKENI. CDR3 sequence (DNA): TGTGCCAGCTCAGGCGCAGCTACCGACACCGGGGAGCTGTTTTTT. It translates to CASSGAATDTGELFF.

This clonotype came up many times. J is TRBJ1-2 and V is TRBV6-2 or TRBV6-3; TRBD1 matches at 7 bases. Looked up from germline, CDR1 is MNHEY and CDR2 is SVGEGT. This CDR3 is built from 12 residues. Trimming removed 5 bases from V and 5 bases from J; junction bases left unmatched: 2. CDR3 sequence: CASSGQAYGYTF. In DNA, the CDR3 is TGTGCCAGCAGTGGACAGGCTTATGGCTACACCTTC.

This clonotype appeared a few times. The gene calls are TRBV18 and TRBJ1-6; the match to TRBD1 covers 7 bases. Looked up from germline, CDR1 is KGHSH and CDR2 is LQKENI. V shed 6 bases, J shed 11 bases, and the junction held 13 bases outside the gene matches. The CDR3 runs 15 residues. The DNA of the CDR3 is TGTGCCAGCTCGTCAGACCAGACAGGGATCACACCCCTCCACTTT. Its translation is CASSSDQTGITPLHF.

This clonotype was observed at least ten times. The chain combines TRBV3-1 with TRBJ2-7, with 8 bases identical to TRBD1. The CDR3 runs to 14 residues. The germline gives CDR1 LGHDT, CDR2 YNNKEL (reference sequence). The V and J ends lost 7 bases and 7 bases, in that order; junction bases with no gene match: 12. CDR3 in amino acids: CASTLGQGTGEQYF. CDR3 DNA: TGTGCCAGCACCCTCGGACAGGGAACGGGGGAGCAGTACTTC.

This clonotype was counted ten times or more. CDR3 nucleotide sequence: TGTGCCAGCAGCTTGTCTTGGGTGGGGGCCACGGATGTTAATAGCAATCAGCCCCAGCATTTT. Translating gives CASSLSWVGATDVNSNQPQHF. V and J are TRBV5-6 and TRBJ1-5; a weak D match, TRBD1 (6 bases). The length of the CDR3 is 21 residues. In germline, CDR1 is SGHDT, CDR2 YYEEEE. Trimming pared 1 base from V and 0 bases from J, leaving 26 bases between.

By its share, this clonotype is medium-sized (0.01 to 0.1%). The chain has TRBV18 and TRBJ1-2; D ambiguous. V lost 6 bases, J lost 5 bases, and 19 bases lay in between. The germline V gene encodes CDR1 KGHSH and CDR2 LQKENI. This CDR3 has 15 residues. The CDR3: CASSPTGNSAYGYTF. CDR3 in DNA: TGTGCCAGCTCGCCAACCGGCAACTCAGCTTATGGCTACACCTTC.

This clonotype was counted a few times. This rearrangement joins TRBV24-1 to TRBJ2-3; TRBD1 matches at 7 bases. CDR3 length: 16 amino acids. Trimming cost V 4 bases and J 4 bases; bases outside gene matches: 10. The germline CDR1 and CDR2 sequences are KGHDR and SFDVKD. The CDR3 bases are TGTGCCACCAGTGAGACCCGGGACAGAGGTTCAGATACGCAGTATTTT. Encoded protein: CATSETRDRGSDTQYF.

In this sample, this clonotype turned up many times. The V call is TRBV15, the J call TRBJ2-5; TRBD1 is a possible D gene (5 bases). The CDR3 covers 15 residues. The germline V gene encodes CDR1 LNHNV and CDR2 YYDKDF (reference sequence). V lost 0 bases, J lost 7 bases, and 15 bases lay in between. CDR3 sequence (DNA): TGTGCCACCAGCAGAGATAGGCAGGGCTCGGGGACCCAGTACTTC. Protein sequence: CATSRDRQGSGTQYF.

By sample fraction, this clonotype is large (0.1 to 1%). J is TRBJ2-7 and V is TRBV7-2, with D possibly TRBD1 on 6 matching bases. The CDR3 loop spans 15 amino acids. CDR1 and CDR2 (germline): SGHTA, FQGNSA. Trimming pared 1 base from V and 6 bases from J, leaving 16 bases between. As DNA, the CDR3 is TGTGCCAGCAGCTTAGGAACAGGGCTCGCGCTCGAGCAGTACTTC. This translates into CASSLGTGLALEQYF.

By share, this clonotype ranks as medium-sized. The chain carries TRBV7-9 and TRBJ2-5; D tentatively fits TRBD1 or TRBD2 (6 bases each). Between the trimmed V and J ends, which lost 1 base and 4 bases, there was a span of 19 bases. There are 17 residues in the CDR3. The germline gives CDR1 SEHNR, CDR2 FQNEAQ (reference sequence). The CDR3 DNA reads TGTGCCAGCAGCTTAGGCGTCGGGGGCAGGGCCGGAGAGACCCAGTACTTC. This translates into CASSLGVGGRAGETQYF.

CDR3 coding DNA: TGTGCCAGTTCGGAGACAGGGGGGGGGGGCCCCCAGCATTTT. Translation: CASSETGGGGPQHF. The chain joins TRBV19 to TRBJ1-5; 9 bases match TRBD1. CDR3 length: 14 residues. The germline CDR1 and CDR2 sequences are LNHDA and SQIVND (reference sequence). With 8 bases clipped from V and 10 bases from J, the junction kept 12 bases outside the gene matches.

This clonotype ranks as medium-sized. This chain links TRBV30 with TRBJ1-5; weak D call: TRBD1 (6 bases). V dropped 0 bases and J dropped 4 bases, with 7 bases sitting between them. Per the germline V gene, CDR1 is GTSNPN and CDR2 is SVGIG (reference sequence). CDR3 length equals 13 residues. The CDR3 here is CAWSVQGNQPQHF. Here the CDR3 DNA reads TGTGCCTGGAGTGTACAGGGTAATCAGCCCCAGCATTTT.

This rearrangement joins TRBV18 to TRBJ2-1; maybe TRBD2 (6 bases). The ends were cut back, 6 bases at V and 8 bases at J, with 23 bases in the middle. The CDR3 consists of 16 residues. In germline, CDR1 is KGHSH, CDR2 LQKENI. For the CDR3, the DNA is TGTGCCAGCTCCACCGGGATTACAACTAGCCCCGATGAGCAGTTCTTC. Translation gives CASSTGITTSPDEQFF.

This clonotype is labeled medium-sized. The chain has TRBV7-2 and TRBJ2-1; D unresolved. The V gene's germline CDR1 is SGHTA and CDR2 FQGNSA. V was shortened by 3 bases and J by 7 bases, with 13 bases between the two germline ends. The CDR3 has 14 residues. The CDR3 here is CASSFTTATNEQFF. The DNA for the CDR3 is TGTGCCAGCAGCTTCACGACGGCCACTAATGAGCAGTTCTTC.

This clonotype showed up many times. This chain uses TRBV7-2 with TRBJ1-1, with 12 bases aligning to TRBD1. This CDR3 has 15 amino acids. Germline trimming cut 6 bases from V and 4 bases from J; bases unmatched to any gene: 6. Germline CDR1 and CDR2: SGHTA and FQGNSA. The CDR3 DNA sequence: TGTGCCAGCAGGGGACAGGGGGCGCGAGTCACTGAAGCTTTCTTT. Its translation: CASRGQGARVTEAFF. The full variable domain, with the rest looked up from reference TRBV7-2 and TRBJ1-1, is GAGVSQSPSNKVTEKGKDVELRCDPISGHTALYWYRQSLGQGLEFLIYFQGNSAPDKSGLPSDRFSAERTGGSVSTLTIQRTQQEDSAVYLCASRGQGARVTEAFFGQGTRLTVV.

This chain connects TRBV18 to TRBJ2-5; no clear D. The V end lost 6 bases, the J end lost 2 bases, and 13 bases lay between the germline ends. The CDR3 runs to 14 residues. In germline, CDR1 is KGHSH, CDR2 LQKENI. CDR3 nucleotide sequence: TGTGCCAGCTCCCGAGGCGTGGGGCAAGAGACCCAGTACTTC. Its translation: CASSRGVGQETQYF. Full variable domain (missing parts from reference TRBV18 and TRBJ2-5): NAGVMQNPRHLVRRRGQEARLRCSPMKGHSHVYWYRQLPEEGLKFMVYLQKENIIDESGMPKERFSAEFPKEGPSILRIQQVVRGDSAAYFCASSRGVGQETQYFGPGTRLLVL.

This rearrangement joins TRBV7-2 to TRBJ2-7, with D possibly being TRBD1 or TRBD2 (5 bases each). The germline V gene has CDR1 SGHTA and CDR2 FQGNSA. V lost 3 bases and J 1 base, leaving 13 bases between the germline ends. The CDR3 length is 15 residues. The CDR3 DNA is TGTGCCAGCAGCTTGCCCGGGACCGTGTCCTACGAGCAGTACTTC. Protein: CASSLPGTVSYEQYF.

The sample holds a few counts of this clonotype. The chain employs TRBV10-3 and TRBJ2-1, with a possible D match to TRBD1 (6 bases). CDR3 size: 14 residues. The germline gives CDR1 ENHRY, CDR2 SYGVKD. Trimming took 4 bases from V and 3 from J, leaving 10 bases between them. The CDR3 DNA sequence: TGTGCCATCAGTGGGGGGACACTCTACAATGAGCAGTTCTTC. Protein product: CAISGGTLYNEQFF.

By share of the sample, this clonotype is medium-sized (0.01 to 0.1%). The CDR3 nucleotides are TGCGCCAGCAGTGAGTCGGAGGGCCCGTCCTACGAGCAGTACTTC. This translates into CASSESEGPSYEQYF. The rearrangement links TRBV10-2 to TRBJ2-7; the D gene is possibly TRBD2 (6 bases). The CDR3 extends over 15 amino acids. Trimming stripped 0 bases from V and 1 base from J, with 10 bases between. Germline assignment: CDR1 WSHSY and CDR2 SAAADI.

This clonotype showed up just once. This may be a read error, as it is one base from a much larger clone. The V call is TRBV12-3 or TRBV12-4, the J call TRBJ2-5; 9 nucleotides line up with TRBD2. The length of the CDR3 is 17 residues. The CDR3 reads CVSSSPLAGVRGETQYF. CDR3 nucleotide sequence: TGTGTCAGCAGTTCCCCTTTAGCGGGAGTTAGGGGAGAGACCCAGTACTTC.